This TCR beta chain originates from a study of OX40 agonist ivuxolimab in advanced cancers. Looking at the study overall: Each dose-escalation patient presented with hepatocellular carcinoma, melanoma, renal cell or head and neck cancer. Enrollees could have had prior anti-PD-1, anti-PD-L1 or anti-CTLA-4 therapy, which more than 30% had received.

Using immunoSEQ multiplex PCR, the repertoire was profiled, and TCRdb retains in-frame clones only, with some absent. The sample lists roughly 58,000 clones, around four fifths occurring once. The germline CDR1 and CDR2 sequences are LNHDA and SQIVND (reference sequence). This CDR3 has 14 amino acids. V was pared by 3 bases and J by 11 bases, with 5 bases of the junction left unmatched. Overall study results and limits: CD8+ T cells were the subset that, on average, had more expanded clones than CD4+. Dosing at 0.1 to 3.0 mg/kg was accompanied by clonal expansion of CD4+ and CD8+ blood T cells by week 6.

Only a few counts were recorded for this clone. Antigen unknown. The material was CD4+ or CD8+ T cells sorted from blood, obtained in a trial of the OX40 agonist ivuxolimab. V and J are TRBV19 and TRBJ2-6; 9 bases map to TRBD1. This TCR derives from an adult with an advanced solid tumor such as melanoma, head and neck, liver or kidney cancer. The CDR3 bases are TGTGCCAGTAGTATTTCGGGACAGGGCCACGTCCTGACTTTC. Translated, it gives CASSISGQGHVLTF.